The present T cell receptor (beta chain) was sequenced within a study of T cell responses to AZD1222 COVID-19 vaccine. Sequencing was performed with immunoSEQ multiplex PCR; in TCRdb, only in-frame clones are kept and a portion is missing. The sample has roughly 140,000 clones; just over 90% are singletons. Findings of the study overall: Among AZD1222 vaccinees, only 5 to 7 were seropositive at baseline.

A remark on this clone: What it binds is not known.

With 10 bases removed from V and 4 bases from J, the gap between germline ends came to 16 bases. The germline V gene encodes CDR1 SEHNR and CDR2 FQNEAQ (reference sequence). The CDR3 totals 13 residues. The source was peripheral blood, collected on day 0 of AZD1222 vaccination. The chain couples TRBV7-9 to TRBJ1-1; the D is unclear. This receptor was obtained from an adult in good health. The CDR3 here is CATDVFRATEAFF. The DNA for the CDR3 is TGTGCCACCGACGTCTTTCGGGCCACTGAAGCTTTCTTT. Variable domain in full (rest from reference TRBV7-9 and TRBJ1-1): DTGVSQNPRHKITKRGQNVTFRCDPISEHNRLYWYRQTLGQGPEFLTYFQNEAQLEKSRLLSDRFSAERPKGSFSTLEIQRTEQGDSAMYLCATDVFRATEAFFGQGTRLTVV.